Reported below is one TCR beta chain. This entry belongs to a study of blood T cell repertoires in COVID-19. Study-wide context: T cells, B-cell-depleted T cells, or PBMCs supplied cDNA or gDNA.

V lost 7 bases, J lost 2 bases, and 15 bases lay in between. Germline V gene lookup returns CDR1 SGHRS and CDR2 YFSETQ. This CDR3 has 15 residues. Produced via immunoSEQ multiplex PCR; TCRdb's table is partial and in-frame only. The profile shows some 60,000 clones, about 86% of them singletons. Enrolment of Seattle patients took place during active infection, and they were followed longitudinally. The genes are TRBV5-1 and TRBJ2-2, with D perhaps matching TRBD2 (5 bases). The sample was peripheral blood. This TCR derives from a man older than 75 with COVID-19, enrolled during active disease. The CDR3 DNA reads as TGCGCCAGCCTAGAGAGCGGACCTAACACCGGGGAGCTGTTTTTT. Translated: CASLESGPNTGELFF.